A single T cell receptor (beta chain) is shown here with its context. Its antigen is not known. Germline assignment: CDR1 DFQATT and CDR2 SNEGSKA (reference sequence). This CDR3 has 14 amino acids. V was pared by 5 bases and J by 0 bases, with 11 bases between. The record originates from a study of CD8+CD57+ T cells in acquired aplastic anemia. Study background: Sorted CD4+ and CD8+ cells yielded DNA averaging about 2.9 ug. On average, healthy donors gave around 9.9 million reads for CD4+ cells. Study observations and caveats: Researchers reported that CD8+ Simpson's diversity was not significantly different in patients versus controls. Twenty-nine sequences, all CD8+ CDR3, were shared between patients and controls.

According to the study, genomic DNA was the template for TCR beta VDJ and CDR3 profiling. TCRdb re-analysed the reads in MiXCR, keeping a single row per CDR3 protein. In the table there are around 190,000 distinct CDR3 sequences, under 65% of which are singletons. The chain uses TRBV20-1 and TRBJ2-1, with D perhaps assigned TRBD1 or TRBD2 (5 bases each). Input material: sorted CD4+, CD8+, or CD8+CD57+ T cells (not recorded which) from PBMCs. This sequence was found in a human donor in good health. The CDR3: CSARGESSYNEQFF. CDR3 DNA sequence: TGCAGTGCTCGAGGGGAGAGCTCCTACAATGAGCAGTTCTTC.